The T cell receptor (beta chain) under discussion was sequenced for a study of identical twins. Study-wide points: Weaker excess sharing between twins was seen in beta out-of-frame sequences.

Unique molecular identifiers were present on the cDNA, which also gained a universal primer site by template switching. TCRdb independently ran MiXCR on the 5' RACE reads; one entry per CDR3 protein. The data hold a few hundred thousand distinct CDR3 sequences, with about 10% observed a single time. Many counts were recorded for this clonotype. The target antigen is unknown. CDR1 MGHRA and CDR2 YSYEKL come from the germline V gene. The CDR3 is made up of 15 amino acids. Unmatched junction bases numbered 6, after V lost 4 bases and J lost 4 bases. Healthy Caucasians, and only they, were the donors. The rearrangement uses TRBV4-1 and TRBJ2-1, with TRBD2 identical over 8 bases. The source of this sequence is a man aged 50 to 60 in good health. The sequencing sample was made of memory T cells sorted from blood. CDR3 in DNA: TGCGCCAGCAGCCCCCATCCTAGCGGGTACAATGAGCAGTTCTTC. It encodes CASSPHPSGYNEQFF.